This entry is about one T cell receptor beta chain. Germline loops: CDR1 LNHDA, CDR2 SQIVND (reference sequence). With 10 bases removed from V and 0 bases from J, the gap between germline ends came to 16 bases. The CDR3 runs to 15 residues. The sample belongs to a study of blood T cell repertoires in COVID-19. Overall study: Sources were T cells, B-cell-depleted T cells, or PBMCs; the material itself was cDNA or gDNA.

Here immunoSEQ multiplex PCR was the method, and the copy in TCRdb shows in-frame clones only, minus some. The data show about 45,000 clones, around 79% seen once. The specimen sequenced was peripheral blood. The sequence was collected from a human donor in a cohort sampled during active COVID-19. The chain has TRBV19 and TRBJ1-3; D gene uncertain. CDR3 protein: CATSTIESSGNTIYF. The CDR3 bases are TGTGCCACCTCAACAATCGAAAGCTCTGGAAACACCATATATTTT. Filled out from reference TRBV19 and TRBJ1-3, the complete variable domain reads DGGITQSPKYLFRKEGQNVTLSCEQNLNHDAMYWYRQDPGQGLRLIYYSQIVNDFQKGDIAEGYSVSREKKESFPLTVTSAQKNPTAFYLCATSTIESSGNTIYFGEGSWLTVV.